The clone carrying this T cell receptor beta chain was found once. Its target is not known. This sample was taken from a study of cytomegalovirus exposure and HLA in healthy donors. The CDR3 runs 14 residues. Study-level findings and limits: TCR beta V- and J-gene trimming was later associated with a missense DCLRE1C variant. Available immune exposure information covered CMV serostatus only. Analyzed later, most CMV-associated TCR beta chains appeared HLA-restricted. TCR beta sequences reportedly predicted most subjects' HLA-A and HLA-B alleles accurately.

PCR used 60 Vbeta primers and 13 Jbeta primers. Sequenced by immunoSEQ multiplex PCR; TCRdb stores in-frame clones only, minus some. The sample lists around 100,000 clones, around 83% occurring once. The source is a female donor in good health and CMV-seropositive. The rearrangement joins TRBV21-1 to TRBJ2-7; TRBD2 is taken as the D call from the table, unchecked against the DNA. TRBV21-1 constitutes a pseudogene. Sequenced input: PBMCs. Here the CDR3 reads CASSDPGIMYEQYF. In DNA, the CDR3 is TGTGCCAGCAGCGACCCGGGAATTATGTACGAGCAGTACTTC.